The rows below give T cell receptor beta chains drawn from one sample of a study of Graves' ophthalmopathy and Graves' hyperthyroidism. TCRdb reprocessed the multiplex PCR reads with MiXCR, giving one entry per CDR3 protein. The repertoire has over a million distinct CDR3 sequences, about 38% of them found once; the top ten carry over 8.5%. The sample comprised peripheral blood or thyroid tissue (not recorded which). The receptors here all came from an adult man with Graves' hyperthyroidism. Both conserved end residues are part of each CDR3. The D gene is left open where the match is weak. Expanded clones are given a class, and other clones once, few, many or no size at all.

TRBJ2-2,-,few,TRBV25-1,TGTGCCAGCGAGGACTGGGGCACCGGGGAGCTGTTTTTT,CASEDWGTGELFF
TRBJ1-5,-,-,TRBV4-1,TGCGCCAGCAGCCAAGATTGGCAAAATAATCAGCCCCAGCATTTT,CASSQDWQNNQPQHF
TRBJ2-2,TRBD2,-,TRBV6-1,TGTGCCAGCAGGGTCGGGACTAGCGGGGGGGCGACCGGGGAGCTGTTTTTT,CASRVGTSGGATGELFF
TRBJ2-2,-,once,TRBV4-1,TGCGCCAGCAGCCAAGTTGGTGGAACGGACACCGGGGAGGTGTTTTTT,CASSQVGGTDTGEVFF
TRBJ2-2,TRBD1,-,TRBV10-2,TGTGCCAGCAGACCAAATCCCGGGACAGCGAACACCGGGGAGCTGTTTTTT,CASRPNPGTANTGELFF
TRBJ2-5,-,-,TRBV7-8,TGTGCCAGCATCGAGGGGCGGACACAAGAGACCCAGTACTTC,CASIEGRTQETQYF
TRBJ2-7,TRBD2,many,TRBV7-3,TGTGCCAGCAGCTCATTGGGGCTAGCGGGAGACGAGCAGTACTTC,CASSSLGLAGDEQYF
TRBJ1-1,-,few,TRBV20-1,TGCAGTGCCGTAAGGACTACCGACACTGAAGCTTTCTTT,CSAVRTTDTEAFF
TRBJ2-3,TRBD1,few,TRBV24-1,TGTGCCACCAGTGACGGGACAGGGTTGGGAGATACGCAGTATTTT,CATSDGTGLGDTQYF
TRBJ2-5,TRBD2,many,TRBV6-5,TGTGCCAGCGTAGCGGGAGGGTCCAAGACCCAGTACTTC,CASVAGGSKTQYF
TRBJ2-1,TRBD2,-,TRBV7-9,TGTGCCAGCAGCCAGACTAGCGGGTACAATGAGCAGTTCTTC,CASSQTSGYNEQFF
TRBJ2-5,-,few,TRBV10-3,TGTGCCTCGACCGGGGCAGGGGAGACCCAGTACTTC,CASTGAGETQYF
TRBJ2-7,-,-,TRBV5-1,TGCGCCAGCACCTCCGGACGAACGGGGGAGCAGTACTTC,CASTSGRTGEQYF
TRBJ2-5,-,many,TRBV7-7,TGTGCCAGCAGAGCCGGACTCTCTCCCGGCGAGACCCAGTACTTC,CASRAGLSPGETQYF
TRBJ1-2,-,few,TRBV28,TGTGCCACACAGGGACCCAACTATGGCTACACCTTC,CATQGPNYGYTF
TRBJ2-7,TRBD1,-,TRBV27,TGTGCCAGCAGTCCGACGGGACAGAAGACCTACGAGCAGTACTTC,CASSPTGQKTYEQYF
TRBJ1-1,-,-,TRBV5-4,TGTGCCAGCAGCCCGGGGGTACAGGAATTGAACACTGAAGCTTTCTTT,CASSPGVQELNTEAFF
TRBJ1-5,TRBD1,many,TRBV25-1,TGTGCCAGCAGAGGCAGGGGGGGGGGTTGGCAGCCCCAGCATTTT,CASRGRGGGWQPQHF
TRBJ1-1,TRBD1,many,TRBV14,TGTGCCAGCAGCCACCACAGGGGGAACACTGAAGCTTTCTTT,CASSHHRGNTEAFF
TRBJ1-6,TRBD1,many,TRBV15,TGTGCCACCAGTGGGGATCCAGGGGGCCGATCACCCCTCCACTTT,CATSGDPGGRSPLHF
TRBJ2-2,-,few,TRBV5-5,TGTGCCAGCAGGCGGCTAGCCGTCGACACCGGGGAGCTGTTTTTT,CASRRLAVDTGELFF
TRBJ1-2,TRBD1,-,TRBV5-1,TGCGCCAGCAGCTCCGGACAGGGCACCGCTGGCTACACCTTC,CASSSGQGTAGYTF
TRBJ2-7,-,once,TRBV29-1,TGCAGCGCCGAGTCACTAGGCTCCTACGAGCAGTACTTC,CSAESLGSYEQYF
TRBJ1-4,-,-,TRBV7-8,TGTGCCAGCAGCGTTAGAGGGGGGGGCAGCGAAAAACTGTTTTTT,CASSVRGGGSEKLFF
TRBJ1-2,TRBD1,many,TRBV2,TGTGCCAGCAGTCGAGGGGGGACAGGAACATATGGCTACACCTTC,CASSRGGTGTYGYTF
TRBJ1-1,-,-,TRBV13,TGTGCCAGCAGCTTGGACCCACAGGGAGGTGAAGCTTTCTTT,CASSLDPQGGEAFF
TRBJ2-7,TRBD1,many,TRBV9,TGTGCCAGCAGCGCCCGGACAGGCTCCTACGAGCAGTACTTC,CASSARTGSYEQYF
TRBJ2-7,-,few,TRBV10-3,TGTGCCAGCAGTTTTGGGCCCATTCGCAACGAGCAGTACTTC,CASSFGPIRNEQYF
TRBJ1-6,-,-,TRBV7-2,TGTGCTAGACGTAGCGAGAGTTCACCCCTCCACTTT,CARRSESSPLHF
TRBJ1-1,-,many,TRBV7-3,TGTGCCAGCAGCGAACACAGGAACACTGAAGCTTTCTTT,CASSEHRNTEAFF
TRBJ1-1,TRBD1,-,TRBV2,TGTGCCAGCAGGGACAGGGGGGACACTGAAGCTTTCTTT,CASRDRGDTEAFF
TRBJ1-2,-,many,TRBV12-3/TRBV12-4,TGTGCCAGCAGCCTTAGAACGAATGGCTACACCTTC,CASSLRTNGYTF
TRBJ1-1,-,many,TRBV12-3/TRBV12-4,TGTGCCAGCAGTTTATTGGGGCGCGGTGAAGCTTTCTTT,CASSLLGRGEAFF
TRBJ1-2,-,many,TRBV10-3,TGTGCCATCAGTGAGTCGGTGGGCAGAACTAACTATGGCTACACCTTC,CAISESVGRTNYGYTF
TRBJ2-7,-,-,TRBV10-3,TGTGCCAGCAGTTTAAACAGGGTCAGCTCCTACGAGCAGTACTTC,CASSLNRVSSYEQYF
TRBJ1-5,-,-,TRBV19,TGTGCCAGTAGAGGGGACATGGGGAATCAGCCCCAGCATTTT,CASRGDMGNQPQHF
TRBJ1-5,-,few,TRBV7-2,TGTGCCAGCAGCTTAGGCCCACAGGGATCTCATCAGCCCCAGCATTTT,CASSLGPQGSHQPQHF
TRBJ2-7,-,-,TRBV12-3/TRBV12-4,TGTGCCAGCAGTGTGACAGTCCCCTACGAGCAGTACTTC,CASSVTVPYEQYF
TRBJ1-6,TRBD1,many,TRBV7-6,TGTGCCAGCAGGGGACAGACCAATTCACCCCTCCACTTT,CASRGQTNSPLHF
TRBJ2-5,-,many,TRBV2,TGTGCCAGCATTGCGGGCAGCTCAAATCAAGAGACCCAGTACTTC,CASIAGSSNQETQYF
TRBJ2-3,TRBD1,many,TRBV5-1,TGCGCCAGCAAAAGGGACAGCAAATACACAGATACGCAGTATTTT,CASKRDSKYTDTQYF
TRBJ1-2,-,-,TRBV10-3,TGTGCCAGCAGTGCGCCACAGGGCCCGAAATACACCTTC,CASSAPQGPKYTF
TRBJ2-2,-,-,TRBV10-3,TGTGCCACCACCCAATCCGGGACCACCACCGGGGAGCTGTTTTTT,CATTQSGTTTGELFF
TRBJ1-5,-,-,TRBV10-3,TGTGCCATCAGGGAAACTAGCGGGGCCAAAGAGACCCAGCATTTT,CAIRETSGAKETQHF
TRBJ2-7,-,few,TRBV6-2/TRBV6-3,TGTGCCAGCAGTTACCCGGAGAGGGCCTACGAGCAGTACTTC,CASSYPERAYEQYF
TRBJ1-4,TRBD1,-,TRBV5-4,TGTGCCAGCAGCACCATCGGACAGGGACTGGGGGAAAAACTGTTTTTT,CASSTIGQGLGEKLFF
TRBJ1-1,-,many,TRBV12-3/TRBV12-4,TGTGCCAGCAGCGAAATGTACAGGAACATGAACACTGAAGCTTTCTTT,CASSEMYRNMNTEAFF
TRBJ1-2,TRBD1,-,TRBV5-1,TGCGCCAGCAGCTTGTTACAGGGGGCGTATGGCTACACCTTC,CASSLLQGAYGYTF
TRBJ1-6,-,many,TRBV10-3,TGTGCCATGGCCCGGGGGATGGATTCACCCCTCCACTTT,CAMARGMDSPLHF
TRBJ1-5,-,few,TRBV7-8,TGTGCCAGCAGCGCCTATAACAGGGACCAGCCCCAGCATTTT,CASSAYNRDQPQHF
TRBJ1-4,-,few,TRBV5-5,TGTGCCAGCAGATTGCCCGATGAAAAACTGTTTTTT,CASRLPDEKLFF
TRBJ2-5,-,-,TRBV11-2,TGTGCCAGCAGCTCCCTTCGGCGAACGGTGACCCAGTACTTC,CASSSLRRTVTQYF